The entry below describes one T cell receptor beta chain. This specimen comes from a study of blood T cell repertoires in COVID-19. The table came from immunoSEQ multiplex PCR; TCRdb's copy has only in-frame clones and leaves some out. The table shows about 190,000 clones, with around 90% occurring only once. The V end lost 4 bases, the J end lost 5 bases, and 14 bases lay between the germline ends. Germline CDR1 reads LGHDT; CDR2 reads YNNKEL (reference sequence). The CDR3 loop spans 14 amino acids. Sequenced sample: peripheral blood. This sequence joins TRBV3-1 (or the pseudogene TRBV3-2) and TRBJ1-2; D unresolved. The TCR sequence derives from a man in his forties with acute or convalescent COVID-19. Here the CDR3 reads CASSPITESYGYTF. In DNA, the CDR3 is TGTGCCAGCAGCCCCATCACAGAGAGTTATGGCTACACCTTC.